This TCR beta chain was captured in a study of metastatic and nonmetastatic thyroid tumors. This clone ranks as medium-sized. No patient received treatment before thyroid surgery. MiXCR reprocessed the PCR reads for TCRdb. The sample holds around 13,000 clones, 9.5% to 13% seen once. Deletions cut 6 bases from V and 0 bases from J, with 9 bases between. The germline V gene has CDR1 MNHNS and CDR2 SASEGT. The CDR3 covers 15 residues. This TCR was recovered from a female donor with papillary thyroid cancer or a benign thyroid nodule (not recorded which). Some clones in this sample may be carry-over from other donors' samples. The chain couples TRBV6-1 to TRBJ2-6; D is possibly TRBD1 (6 bases). The sequenced sample was blood. The CDR3, as DNA: TGTGCCAGCAGGGGACATCCCTCTGGGGCCAACGTCCTGACTTTC. Its protein product is CASRGHPSGANVLTF.